The 8 T cell receptor beta chains presented below share a single source sample, sequenced in a study of shared clonotypes between healthy human individuals. The assay was immunoSEQ multiplex PCR, and TCRdb's table has in-frame clones only and misses some. The data show around 700,000 clones, 60% to 80% seen once. The sample taken for sequencing was memory CD4+ T cells sorted from blood. Specified subset: CD45RA-negative fraction. The receptors originated from a woman aged 25 to 39 in good health.

This clone was seen at least ten times. This chain connects TRBV28 to TRBJ2-7, with 8 bases lining up with TRBD1. Trimming removed 6 bases from V and 6 bases from J; junction bases left unmatched: 10. The CDR3 has 14 residues. CDR1 and CDR2 (germline): MDHEN, SYDVKM. In nucleotides, the CDR3 is TGTGCCAGCAGGTCGGGACAGGATCCCACCGAGCAGTACTTC. It translates to CASRSGQDPTEQYF.

The chain uses TRBV6-5 and TRBJ1-5, with D uncertain. V gave up 5 bases and J gave up 2 bases, with 7 bases separating them. In germline, CDR1 is MNHEY, CDR2 SVGAGI. The CDR3 loop spans 13 amino acids. CDR3 sequence reads: CASSLWGNQPQHF. CDR3 DNA: TGTGCCAGCAGTCTCTGGGGCAATCAGCCCCAGCATTTT.

The V and J genes are TRBV19 and TRBJ1-5; D remains ambiguous. Trimming left V 1 base short and J 6 bases short, with 19 bases between. The CDR3 sequence is 17 residues long. Germline CDR1 is LNHDA and CDR2 is SQIVND (reference sequence). The CDR3 nucleotides read TGTGCCAGTAGTATAGCAGGACCCGGACGGCTGCCTCAGCCCCAGCATTTT. It specifies CASSIAGPGRLPQPQHF. Full variable domain (remainder filled in from reference TRBV19 and TRBJ1-5): DGGITQSPKYLFRKEGQNVTLSCEQNLNHDAMYWYRQDPGQGLRLIYYSQIVNDFQKGDIAEGYSVSREKKESFPLTVTSAQKNPTAFYLCASSIAGPGRLPQPQHFGDGTRLSIL.

This chain uses TRBV23-1 with TRBJ2-2, with D possibly TRBD2 on 6 matching bases. TRBV23-1 counts as an open reading frame of uncertain function. The CDR3 contains 16 residues. Trimming left V 3 bases short and J 6 bases short, with 17 bases between. CDR3 amino acids: CASSQPGTRISGELFF. The CDR3 region has the DNA TGCGCCAGCAGTCAGCCCGGGACTCGTATTTCCGGGGAGCTGTTTTTT.

V usage is TRBV14 and J usage is TRBJ2-1; D unclear. Trimming removed 4 bases at V and 5 bases at J, with 12 bases between. The CDR3 runs 14 residues. CDR1 and CDR2 from the germline V gene are SGHDN and FVKESK. For the CDR3, the DNA is TGTGCCAGCAGCCCCACGAGCGCACACAATGAGCAGTTCTTC. This codes for CASSPTSAHNEQFF.

Here the CDR3 reads CASSPPRQANTGELFF. For the CDR3, the DNA is TGTGCCAGCTCACCACCGCGGCAGGCCAACACCGGGGAGCTGTTTTTT. The rearrangement joins TRBV18 to TRBJ2-2; D gene uncertain. Germline CDR1 and CDR2: KGHSH and LQKENI. V was shortened by 0 bases and J by 2 bases, with 10 bases between the two germline ends. The CDR3 is 16 amino acids.

V gene TRBV7-2 combines with J gene TRBJ1-2, with D maybe TRBD1 (5 bases). This CDR3 region has 13 residues. Germline assignment: CDR1 SGHTA and CDR2 FQGNSA. V was cut by 8 bases and J by 8 bases, with 18 bases left in between. The CDR3 is CASRRGPEGGYTF. In DNA, the CDR3 is TGTGCCAGCCGGAGGGGACCCGAAGGGGGCTACACCTTC.

This clone was detected a few times. This chain joins TRBV11-2 and TRBJ2-3; D not resolved. The CDR3 loop spans 13 amino acids. Germline CDR1 is SGHAT and CDR2 is FQNNGV. The V end lost 4 bases, the J end lost 3 bases, and 8 bases lay between the germline ends. This chain's CDR3 is CASSSPATDTQYF. CDR3 DNA sequence: TGTGCCAGCAGCTCTCCGGCGACAGATACGCAGTATTTT.